This T cell receptor (beta chain) stems from a study of T cell responses to AZD1222 COVID-19 vaccine. Study-wide results and limits: Increased Spike-specific TCR breadth and depth were observed after two AZD1222 doses. Regions left unmutated in variants are reportedly the target of nearly half of spike-specific TCRs. It should be noted that donors were predominantly white British and more often female, and clonal diversity was possibly underestimated.

V lost 4 bases to trimming and J lost 5 bases; unmatched junction nucleotides: 5. Per germline, CDR1 SGHNT and CDR2 YYREEE (reference sequence). The CDR3 spans 14 residues. Some clones are missing from TCRdb's copy, which holds only in-frame ones; the method was immunoSEQ multiplex PCR. The top ten hold 6.9% of the sample, which has 150,000 to 190,000 clones, about 85% seen once. Comment on this clone: No antigen is known for it.

The TCR was taken from an adult who had recovered from COVID-19. The chain has TRBV5-4 and TRBJ2-2; 7 nucleotides match TRBD2. Sample: peripheral blood, taken after recovery from COVID-19. The CDR3 is CASSGSSGTGELFF. The CDR3 DNA is TGTGCCAGCAGCGGATCTAGCGGTACCGGGGAGCTGTTTTTT.